Following are 29 T cell receptor beta chains from one sample sequenced in a study of shared clonotypes between healthy human individuals. Positive CCR7 selection of CD45RO-negative cells yielded the naive CD8 cells, and terminally differentiated effector memory CD45RA+ cells were excluded. Some clones are missing from TCRdb's copy, which holds only in-frame ones; the method was immunoSEQ multiplex PCR. This table has about 590,000 clones, 95% to 96% appearing once. Sequencing input: naive CD8+ T cells sorted from blood. These receptors were collected from a woman aged 25-40 years in good health.

The V call is TRBV28, the J call TRBJ1-2; 7 bases align to TRBD1. Trimming removed 3 bases from V and 2 bases from J; junction bases left unmatched: 12. Germline CDR1 and CDR2: MDHEN and SYDVKM. CDR3 length: 17 amino acids. The CDR3 reads CASSLTDRELMNYGYTF. As DNA, the CDR3 is TGTGCCAGCAGTTTGACCGACAGGGAATTAATGAACTATGGCTACACCTTC.

The rearrangement links TRBV27 to TRBJ1-4; D uncertain. The CDR3 runs 15 residues. V lost 2 bases to trimming and J lost 6 bases, with 13 bases between them. CDR1 is MNHEY and CDR2 is SMNVEV in the germline V gene (reference sequence). The CDR3 DNA follows: TGTGCCAGCAGTTTAGTTCCCGCCGATGATGAAAAACTGTTTTTT. Translated, it gives CASSLVPADDEKLFF.

The rearrangement joins TRBV29-1 to TRBJ2-7; D uncertain. Trimming cost V 2 bases and J 2 bases, with 7 bases left between them. The CDR3 is made up of 12 amino acids. Germline loops: CDR1 SQVTM, CDR2 ANQGSEA. The CDR3 protein is CSVETETYEQYF. CDR3 nucleotides: TGCAGCGTTGAAACGGAGACCTACGAGCAGTACTTC.

This sequence joins TRBV12-2 and TRBJ1-1. TRBV12-2 is a pseudogene segment. CDR3 length equals 14 residues. The CDR3, as DNA: TGTGCAAGTCGACCCCCCAATCGGGACTCTGAAGCTTTCTTT. Translated: CASRPPNRDSEAFF.

The chain recombines TRBV6-5 with TRBJ2-7; a possible D gene is TRBD1 (5 bases). The length of the CDR3 is 14 residues. V was trimmed by 8 bases and J by 6 bases, leaving 20 bases between them. CDR1 is MNHEY and CDR2 is SVGAGI in the germline V gene. The CDR3 loop reads CASAPDRQYLEQYF. In DNA form, the CDR3 reads TGTGCCAGCGCCCCCGATCGACAGTATCTCGAGCAGTACTTC.

Comment on this clone: A junction end diverges from the germline sequence, so it may reflect a read error. The chain is built from TRBV19 and TRBJ2-5; D gene unclear. The J call may be faulty, since TRBJ2-7 better matches the DNA end. This CDR3 spans 10 amino acids. The germline gives CDR1 LNHDA, CDR2 SQIVND (reference sequence). CDR3 nucleotide sequence: TGCCATGCCCGAGACTACGAGCAGTACTTC. Protein: CHARDYEQYF.

The chain employs TRBV27 and TRBJ2-7, with D perhaps assigned TRBD1 or TRBD2 (6 bases each). Trimming shortened V by 2 bases and J by 3 bases, and 14 bases separated the two germline ends. This CDR3 has 15 residues. The germline gives CDR1 MNHEY, CDR2 SMNVEV (reference sequence). CDR3 in DNA: TGTGCCAGCAGTTTAATTAGCGGAGGGGGCTACGAGCAGTACTTC. This sequence encodes CASSLISGGGYEQYF.

The V and J genes are TRBV2 and TRBJ2-5; 8 bases are a match to TRBD2. With 0 bases clipped from V and 0 bases from J, the junction kept 9 bases outside the gene matches. The CDR3 runs 18 residues. CDR1 and CDR2 from the germline V gene are SNHLY and FYNNEI. The chain's CDR3 is CASSEALLGLENQETQYF. CDR3 nucleotides: TGTGCCAGCAGTGAAGCGCTTCTGGGACTAGAAAACCAAGAGACCCAGTACTTC. The full variable domain, rest sourced from reference TRBV2 and TRBJ2-5, is EPEVTQTPSHQVTQMGQEVILRCVPISNHLYFYWYRQILGQKVEFLVSFYNNEISEKSEIFDDQFSVERPDGSNFTLKIRSTKLEDSAMYFCASSEALLGLENQETQYFGPGTRLLVL.

V is TRBV9 and J is TRBJ2-5, with 16 nucleotides matching TRBD2. CDR3 length equals 17 residues. Germline-derived CDR1 and CDR2 are SGDLS and YYNGEE. V gave up 3 bases and J gave up 5 bases; unmatched junction bases: 7. The CDR3 region is CASSAGTSGRAYETQYF. Written as DNA, the CDR3 is TGTGCCAGCAGCGCCGGGACTAGCGGGAGGGCCTATGAGACCCAGTACTTC.

The CDR3 reads CASSLVAGGPHDTQYF. The CDR3 coding sequence is TGTGCCAGCAGCTTAGTGGCGGGAGGGCCCCACGATACGCAGTATTTT. The rearrangement uses TRBV7-9 and TRBJ2-3, with 9 bases identical to TRBD2. Germline V gene lookup returns CDR1 SEHNR and CDR2 FQNEAQ (reference sequence). The ends lost 1 base at V and 6 bases at J; junction bases unmatched: 8. The CDR3 is 16 amino acids.

The rearrangement joins TRBV6-6 to TRBJ2-7, with 7 bases aligning to TRBD2. V lost 0 bases and J lost 6; bases outside the gene matches: 5. Germline CDR1 MNHNY, CDR2 SVGAGI (reference sequence). The CDR3 sequence is 14 residues long. CDR3 sequence reads: CASSYSRSGGEQYF. CDR3 nucleotide sequence: TGTGCCAGCAGTTACTCGAGATCGGGGGGCGAGCAGTACTTC.

The V call is TRBV27, the J call TRBJ2-1, with D possibly matching TRBD2 (6 bases). V dropped 3 bases and J dropped 5 bases, with 8 bases sitting between them. Germline-derived CDR1 and CDR2 are MNHEY and SMNVEV (reference sequence). The CDR3 has 13 amino acids. CDR3 nucleotides: TGTGCCAGCAGTTTCGGCGGGGACAATGAGCAGTTCTTC. Translated, it gives CASSFGGDNEQFF.

In DNA, the CDR3 is TGTGCCAGCAGAACTCCCCGGGACTTTAACACCGGGGAGCTGTTTTTT. Protein sequence: CASRTPRDFNTGELFF. The chain employs TRBV28 and TRBJ2-2, with D possibly matching TRBD2 (6 bases). Trimming shortened V by 6 bases and J by 2 bases, and 16 bases separated the two germline ends. The CDR3 is made up of 16 amino acids. The germline V gene encodes CDR1 MDHEN and CDR2 SYDVKM.

V and J are TRBV27 and TRBJ2-6, with D unresolved. The V gene's germline CDR1 is MNHEY and CDR2 SMNVEV (reference sequence). V lost 2 bases to trimming and J lost 4 bases, with 9 bases between them. CDR3 length: 15 residues. CDR3 region: CASSLIGFGANVLTF. The DNA for the CDR3 is TGTGCCAGCAGTTTAATAGGGTTCGGGGCCAACGTCCTGACTTTC.

V and J are TRBV28 and TRBJ2-3; D is undetermined. CDR1 MDHEN and CDR2 SYDVKM come from the germline V gene. The CDR3 consists of 15 residues. V was cut by 1 base and J by 0 bases, with 8 bases left in between. Here the CDR3 reads CASSLFRVSTDTQYF. CDR3 nucleotides: TGTGCCAGCAGTTTATTTCGGGTGAGCACAGATACGCAGTATTTT.

The J gene is TRBJ2-7, the V gene TRBV6-1; 8 bases match TRBD2. CDR1 MNHNS and CDR2 SASEGT come from the germline V gene. This CDR3 region has 14 residues. V was pared by 3 bases and J by 5 bases, with 6 bases of the junction left unmatched. Here the CDR3 DNA reads TGTGCCAGCAGTGAGGCGGGAGGCGGCAACGAGCAGTACTTC. It specifies CASSEAGGGNEQYF.

This clone was found once. The rearrangement joins TRBV4-2 to TRBJ1-3; maybe TRBD1 (6 bases). The CDR3 has 19 amino acids. From germline, CDR1 is LGHNA and CDR2 YNFKEQ. The V end lost 4 bases, the J end lost 0 bases, and 22 bases lay between the germline ends. The CDR3 loop reads CASSLLGGALDVSGNTIYF. CDR3 bases: TGTGCCAGCAGCCTCCTGGGGGGGGCCCTAGATGTCTCTGGAAACACCATATATTTT.

This chain connects TRBV11-3 to TRBJ2-2; the D is unclear. The CDR3 loop spans 13 amino acids. The germline V gene has CDR1 SGHNT and CDR2 YENEEA. With 5 bases removed from V and 3 bases from J, the gap between germline ends came to 7 bases. This chain's CDR3 is CASSRGHTGELFF. CDR3 sequence (DNA): TGTGCCAGCAGCCGTGGGCACACCGGGGAGCTGTTTTTT.

The chain is built from TRBV9 and TRBJ2-1; maybe TRBD2 (5 bases). There are 13 residues in the CDR3. V lost 3 bases and J lost 3, with 7 bases in between. Per germline, CDR1 SGDLS and CDR2 YYNGEE. The CDR3 region is CASSGTDYNEQFF. CDR3 sequence (DNA): TGTGCCAGCAGCGGGACTGACTACAATGAGCAGTTCTTC. Full variable domain (rest looked up from reference TRBV9 and TRBJ2-1): DSGVTQTPKHLITATGQRVTLRCSPRSGDLSVYWYQQSLDQGLQFLIQYYNGEERAKGNILERFSAQQFPDLHSELNLSSLELGDSALYFCASSGTDYNEQFFGPGTRLTVL.

DNA for the CDR3: TGTGCCAGCAGTTTGGGCAGGGCCAATGAGCAGTTCTTC. Protein product: CASSLGRANEQFF. The chain employs TRBV27 and TRBJ2-1; D may be TRBD1 (5 bases). The CDR3 has 13 residues. Looked up from germline, CDR1 is MNHEY and CDR2 is SMNVEV (reference sequence). V gave up 3 bases and J gave up 6 bases, with 9 bases separating them.

A few counts support this clone. The chain recombines TRBV5-1 with TRBJ1-1; D remains ambiguous. Trimming removed 4 bases at V and 5 bases at J, with 12 bases between. The CDR3 contains 13 residues. The V gene's germline CDR1 is SGHRS and CDR2 YFSETQ. The CDR3, as DNA: TGCGCCAGCAGCACCCTTGTCGGGACTGAAGCTTTCTTT. Translated: CASSTLVGTEAFF.

The chain links TRBV19 to TRBJ2-7; possible D gene TRBD2, 5 bases. Germline loops: CDR1 LNHDA, CDR2 SQIVND (reference sequence). The CDR3 length is 13 residues. The V and J ends lost 0 bases and 6 bases respectively, with 9 bases between them. CDR3 amino acids: CASSIDGLGEQYF. The CDR3 coding sequence is TGTGCCAGTAGTATAGACGGACTTGGCGAGCAGTACTTC.

This clone is a singleton in its sample. The chain has TRBV28 and TRBJ2-7; perhaps TRBD1 as D (5 bases). CDR1 is MDHEN, CDR2 SYDVKM, per germline. The V end lost 10 bases, the J end lost 1 base, and 20 bases lay between the germline ends. The CDR3 spans 15 residues. CDR3 sequence: CATTVQGLPSYEQYF. The CDR3 nucleotides read TGTGCCACCACGGTCCAGGGCCTTCCGTCCTACGAGCAGTACTTC.

This rearrangement joins TRBV28 to TRBJ1-5; D is unresolved. The CDR3 is 13 amino acids. Trimming cost V 3 bases and J 9 bases, with 12 bases left between them. Germline V lookup: CDR1 MDHEN, CDR2 SYDVKM. CDR3 amino acids: CASSLARFGPQHF. The CDR3 DNA follows: TGTGCCAGCAGTTTGGCCAGGTTTGGGCCCCAGCATTTT.

CDR3 loop: CASSATGYNEQFF. DNA for the CDR3: TGTGCCAGCAGTGCCACAGGGTACAATGAGCAGTTCTTC. The chain joins TRBV6-5 to TRBJ2-1; a weak D match, TRBD1 (6 bases). Trimming removed 5 bases from V and 4 bases from J, with 9 bases in between. CDR1 and CDR2 (germline): MNHEY, SVGAGI. The CDR3 spans 13 residues.

V gene TRBV27 combines with J gene TRBJ2-2; TRBD1 matches at 8 bases. V lost 6 bases to trimming and J lost 5 bases; unmatched junction nucleotides: 8. Germline V gene sequence: CDR1 MNHEY, CDR2 SMNVEV (reference sequence). The CDR3 sequence is 15 residues long. CDR3 sequence reads: CASRHTQGATGELFF. CDR3 DNA sequence: TGTGCCAGCAGACATACCCAGGGGGCTACCGGGGAGCTGTTTTTT.

V is TRBV11-1 and J is TRBJ2-7; 8 bases are shared with TRBD2. This CDR3 region has 16 residues. V shed 2 bases, J shed 0 bases, and the junction held 6 bases outside the gene matches. Germline CDR1 reads SGHAT; CDR2 reads FQDESV (reference sequence). CDR3 DNA: TGTGCCAGCAGCTTATTGTATGGGACTAGCTCCTACGAGCAGTACTTC. It codes for CASSLLYGTSSYEQYF.

This rearrangement joins TRBV28 to TRBJ1-4; possible D gene TRBD1, 6 bases. V was cut by 6 bases and J by 2 bases, with 22 bases left in between. The CDR3 covers 18 residues. Looked up from germline, CDR1 is MDHEN and CDR2 is SYDVKM. The CDR3 coding sequence is TGTGCCAGCAGCCTACCTACAGGGCGGGCCTTGACTAATGAAAAACTGTTTTTT. This codes for CASSLPTGRALTNEKLFF. The full variable domain, rest sourced from reference TRBV28 and TRBJ1-4, is DVKVTQSSRYLVKRTGEKVFLECVQDMDHENMFWYRQDPGLGLRLIYFSYDVKMKEKGDIPEGYSVSREKKERFSLILESASTNQTSMYLCASSLPTGRALTNEKLFFGSGTQLSVL.

The gene calls are TRBV2 and TRBJ1-2; unclear D gene. The CDR3 runs 12 residues. V was trimmed by 7 bases and J by 5 bases, leaving 11 bases between them. Germline loops: CDR1 SNHLY, CDR2 FYNNEI. The CDR3 coding sequence is TGTGCCAGCACTACCGGGAAATATGGCTACACCTTC. Translated, it gives CASTTGKYGYTF.